Included here is one TCR beta chain sequence, with context. This entry is derived from a study of blood T cell repertoires in COVID-19. Overall study: Researchers got acute and convalescent COVID-19 samples from the United States, Italy and Spain. T cells, B-cell-depleted T cells, or PBMCs provided the cDNA or gDNA that served as material.

V was pared by 0 bases and J by 6 bases, with 7 bases of the junction left unmatched. The CDR3 is made up of 15 amino acids. Germline assignment: CDR1 SGHDT and CDR2 YYEEEE. Sequenced by immunoSEQ multiplex PCR; TCRdb stores in-frame clones only, minus some. The table has roughly 280,000 clones, around nine tenths seen once. The sample comprised PBMCs or T cells enriched from blood (not recorded which). The sequence came from a woman in her sixties or seventies who had recovered from COVID-19. This sequence joins TRBV5-6 and TRBJ2-5; 8 bases agree with TRBD2. In DNA, the CDR3 is TGTGCCAGCAGCTTGGCGGGGGGGGCTGGTAAGACCCAGTACTTC. This gives the protein CASSLAGGAGKTQYF.